This is a list of T cell receptor beta chains from one sample in a study of PD-1 blockade in classical Hodgkin lymphoma. Here immunoSEQ multiplex PCR was the method, and the copy in TCRdb shows in-frame clones only, minus some. The data hold just under 7,500 clones, with approximately 77% observed a single time. This specimen consisted of peripheral blood mononuclear cells (PBMCs), obtained before the second cycle of nivolumab. The receptors come from a human donor with classical Hodgkin lymphoma. The CDR3 runs from the conserved cysteine through the conserved F or W. The order of the fields is J gene, V gene, D gene, clone size, CDR3 length, CDR3 DNA, CDR3 protein. A D gene is named only where the DNA matches it firmly. Rows may omit the clone size; those that give it use once, few, many or a size class.

J gene: TRBJ2-1
V gene: TRBV5-1
D gene: TRBD2
clone size: NA
CDR3 length: 14
CDR3 DNA: TGCGCCAGCAGTAGCGGGAACCTCTACAATGAGCAGTTCTTC
CDR3 protein: CASSSGNLYNEQFF

J gene: TRBJ2-1
V gene: TRBV19
D gene: TRBD1
clone size: NA
CDR3 length: 14
CDR3 DNA: TGTGCCAGTAGTATAGGAGGACAGGGCAATGAGCAGTTCTTC
CDR3 protein: CASSIGGQGNEQFF

J gene: TRBJ1-1
V gene: TRBV2
D gene: NA
clone size: NA
CDR3 length: 13
CDR3 DNA: TGTGCCAGCAGTGAAGGGGCGAACACTGAAGCTTTCTTT
CDR3 protein: CASSEGANTEAFF

J gene: TRBJ1-4
V gene: TRBV4-3
D gene: TRBD1
clone size: NA
CDR3 length: 18
CDR3 DNA: TGCGCCAGCAGCCAAGGGACAGGAAGATTGGTAACTAATGAAAAACTGTTTTTT
CDR3 protein: CASSQGTGRLVTNEKLFF

J gene: TRBJ2-7
V gene: TRBV5-6
D gene: NA
clone size: NA
CDR3 length: 13
CDR3 DNA: TGTGCCAGCAGCCCCCAGAGTGACGACGAGCAGTACTTC
CDR3 protein: CASSPQSDDEQYF

J gene: TRBJ2-7
V gene: TRBV6-6
D gene: NA
clone size: NA
CDR3 length: 14
CDR3 DNA: TGTGCCAGCAGTTACTCCTCGGAATCCTACGAGCAGTACTTC
CDR3 protein: CASSYSSESYEQYF

J gene: TRBJ2-5
V gene: TRBV9
D gene: TRBD2
clone size: NA
CDR3 length: 18
CDR3 DNA: TGTGCCAGCAGCCCGGGACTAGCGGGGGCCTCGTACCAAGAGACCCAGTACTTC
CDR3 protein: CASSPGLAGASYQETQYF

J gene: TRBJ1-2
V gene: TRBV19
D gene: TRBD1
clone size: NA
CDR3 length: 16
CDR3 DNA: TGTGCCAGTAGTATTTCCGGGACAGCAAAAGTCTATGGCTACACCTTC
CDR3 protein: CASSISGTAKVYGYTF

J gene: TRBJ1-1
V gene: TRBV10-1
D gene: NA
clone size: once
CDR3 length: 16
CDR3 DNA: TGCGCCAGCAGTAGGAGGGGGACCTCTTTGAACACTGAAGCTTTCTTT
CDR3 protein: CASSRRGTSLNTEAFF

J gene: TRBJ1-5
V gene: TRBV4-3
D gene: TRBD1
clone size: NA
CDR3 length: 19
CDR3 DNA: TGCGCCAGCAGCCAACCGGGACAGGTCTCATTTTATAGCAATCAGCCCCAGCATTTT
CDR3 protein: CASSQPGQVSFYSNQPQHF

J gene: TRBJ2-1
V gene: TRBV10-3
D gene: NA
clone size: NA
CDR3 length: 14
CDR3 DNA: TGTGCCATCAGTGCGGGAAGCCCTGACAATGAGCAGTTCTTC
CDR3 protein: CAISAGSPDNEQFF

J gene: TRBJ1-3
V gene: TRBV5-1
D gene: NA
clone size: NA
CDR3 length: 14
CDR3 DNA: TGCGCCAGCAGCTCGGCGGGTTCTGGAAACACCATATATTTT
CDR3 protein: CASSSAGSGNTIYF

J gene: TRBJ1-1
V gene: TRBV7-2
D gene: NA
clone size: NA
CDR3 length: 15
CDR3 DNA: TGTGCCAGCAGCCCCCCCTACAGGGAGAACACTGAAGCTTTCTTT
CDR3 protein: CASSPPYRENTEAFF

J gene: TRBJ2-1
V gene: TRBV4-2
D gene: TRBD1
clone size: NA
CDR3 length: 16
CDR3 DNA: TGTGCCAGCAGCCAAGACCCGGGACAGGGGGTCAATGAGCAGTTCTTC
CDR3 protein: CASSQDPGQGVNEQFF

J gene: TRBJ2-7
V gene: TRBV28
D gene: TRBD2
clone size: NA
CDR3 length: 18
CDR3 DNA: TGTGCCAGCAGTAACCGGGACTACTCCGATCTAGGAACCTACGAGCAGTACTTC
CDR3 protein: CASSNRDYSDLGTYEQYF

J gene: TRBJ2-1
V gene: TRBV28
D gene: TRBD2
clone size: NA
CDR3 length: 15
CDR3 DNA: TGTGCCAGCAGTTCAGCGGGAGCCTCGGCGAATGAGCAGTTCTTC
CDR3 protein: CASSSAGASANEQFF

J gene: TRBJ2-2
V gene: TRBV6-4
D gene: NA
clone size: NA
CDR3 length: 14
CDR3 DNA: TGTGCCAGCAAACAGGAACCTAACACCGGGGAGCTGTTTTTT
CDR3 protein: CASKQEPNTGELFF

J gene: TRBJ2-1
V gene: TRBV10-1
D gene: TRBD1
clone size: NA
CDR3 length: 16
CDR3 DNA: TGCGCCAGCAGTGGTAATAAGCAGGGGGTTATCAGTGAGCAGTTCTTC
CDR3 protein: CASSGNKQGVISEQFF

J gene: TRBJ1-5
V gene: TRBV10-1
D gene: NA
clone size: NA
CDR3 length: 13
CDR3 DNA: TGCGCCAGCAGCCAAAGTCTGGATCAGCCCCAGCATTTT
CDR3 protein: CASSQSLDQPQHF

J gene: TRBJ2-4
V gene: TRBV15
D gene: TRBD2
clone size: few
CDR3 length: 16
CDR3 DNA: TGTGCCACCAGCAGAGAGCGGGAGCTAGCCAAAAACATTCAGTACTTC
CDR3 protein: CATSRERELAKNIQYF

J gene: TRBJ1-2
V gene: TRBV19
D gene: NA
clone size: NA
CDR3 length: 14
CDR3 DNA: TGTGCCAGTAGTCCAGGGATTCGCGGCTATGGCTACACCTTC
CDR3 protein: CASSPGIRGYGYTF

J gene: TRBJ1-3
V gene: TRBV28
D gene: TRBD1
clone size: NA
CDR3 length: 15
CDR3 DNA: TGTGCCAGCAGTCCCCAGGGGGCGCGAGGAAACACCATATATTTT
CDR3 protein: CASSPQGARGNTIYF

J gene: TRBJ2-7
V gene: TRBV28
D gene: NA
clone size: NA
CDR3 length: 15
CDR3 DNA: TGTGCCAGCAGTTTAAGCCAGGGTAGGAAGGGCGAGCAGTACTTC
CDR3 protein: CASSLSQGRKGEQYF